The 5 T cell receptor beta chains reported below all come from one sample, sequenced in a study of neurological immune-mediated disorders. Via MiXCR, TCRdb re-called the 5' RACE reads, giving one row per CDR3 protein. The sample lists more than 100,000 distinct CDR3 sequences, about a tenth occurring once. As for time point: longitudinal time-point 3. Source material: PBMCs. The source of these receptors is a female donor with HTLV-1-associated myelopathy (HAM/TSP).

This clonotype was recorded many times. The chain uses TRBV14 and TRBJ1-1; D gene uncertain. Germline lookup yields CDR1 SGHDN and CDR2 FVKESK. The CDR3 loop spans 14 amino acids. V was cut by 2 bases and J by 1 base, with 8 bases left in between. The CDR3 loop reads CASSQWNGNTEAFF. The DNA of the CDR3 is TGTGCCAGCAGCCAATGGAACGGGAACACTGAAGCTTTCTTT.

The rearrangement joins TRBV18 to TRBJ2-7, with D unclear. Per germline, CDR1 KGHSH and CDR2 LQKENI. The V end was cut by 5 bases, the J end by 4 bases, with 12 bases between. The CDR3 has 13 residues. In DNA form, the CDR3 reads TGTGCCAGCTCAATCTCGTCTGAGTACGAGCAGTACTTC. Translated, it gives CASSISSEYEQYF.

This clonotype was seen a few times. CDR3 DNA: TGCGCCAGCACGAGGCGGGGGACCGAGACCCAGTACTTC. Its translation: CASTRRGTETQYF. The rearrangement joins TRBV5-1 to TRBJ2-5, with 7 bases lining up with TRBD2. The CDR3 has 13 amino acids. Trimming took 6 bases from V and 5 from J; bases not matched to a gene: 7. Germline CDR1 is SGHRS and CDR2 is YFSETQ.

The chain couples TRBV5-1 to TRBJ2-2; TRBD1 matches 8 bases. Germline V gene sequence: CDR1 SGHRS, CDR2 YFSETQ. The CDR3 extends over 14 amino acids. The V gene end was trimmed by 7 bases and the J gene end by 6 bases; junction bases not matched to a gene: 8. Written as DNA, the CDR3 is TGCGCCAGCGCACAGGGGGTAGTCGCCGGGGAGCTGTTTTTT. Translating it yields CASAQGVVAGELFF.

This clonotype was seen ten or more times. This chain connects TRBV3-1 to TRBJ2-2, with TRBD1 identical over 10 bases. The CDR3 runs to 15 residues. The V gene's germline CDR1 is LGHDT and CDR2 YNNKEL (reference sequence). The trim removed 6 bases at V and 4 bases at J, leaving 5 bases unmatched. CDR3 in amino acids: CASRPGTGVTGELFF. The CDR3 nucleotides read TGTGCCAGCAGGCCCGGGACAGGGGTCACCGGGGAGCTGTTTTTT.